Only one count was recorded for the clone carrying this TCR beta chain. Its antigen is not known. Individuals who donated were healthy Caucasians from Russia aged roughly 6 to 95. The V gene's germline CDR1 is LNHNV and CDR2 YYDKDF (reference sequence). Deletions cut 0 bases from V and 2 bases from J, with 5 bases between. The CDR3 runs 14 residues. The source of the sample is a study of blood T cells in healthy people across ages. Findings and limits, study-wide: Roughly linearly, TCR beta diversity per million T cells fell as age increased. Both naive CD4+ cell counts and diversity were greater in long-lived donors than in aged donors.

Then a second PCR, running roughly 7 to 11 cycles, was carried out with a sample-barcoded 5' primer and a J-beta primer mix. Each CDR3 protein is one row after TCRdb ran MiXCR on the 5' RACE reads. The sample has 780,000 or so distinct CDR3 sequences, less than 70% seen once. The genes are TRBV15 and TRBJ2-1; D not resolved. The sequence came from a man of 80 years or more in good health. Input material: blood. The CDR3 reads CATSRDGAYNEQFF. CDR3 nucleotide sequence: TGTGCCACCAGCAGAGATGGGGCCTACAATGAGCAGTTCTTC.